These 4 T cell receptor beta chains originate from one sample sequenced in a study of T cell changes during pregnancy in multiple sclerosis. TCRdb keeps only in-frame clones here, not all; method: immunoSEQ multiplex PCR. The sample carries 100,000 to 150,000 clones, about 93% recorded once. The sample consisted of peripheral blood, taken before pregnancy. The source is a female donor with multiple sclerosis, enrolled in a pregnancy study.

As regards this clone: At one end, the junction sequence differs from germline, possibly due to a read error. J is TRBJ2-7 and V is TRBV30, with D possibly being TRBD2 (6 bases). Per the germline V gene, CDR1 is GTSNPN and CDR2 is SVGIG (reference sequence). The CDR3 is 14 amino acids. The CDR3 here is CAWGVGLGGNEQYF. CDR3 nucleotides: TGTGCCTGGGGTGTGGGACTGGGAGGTAACGAGCAGTACTTC.

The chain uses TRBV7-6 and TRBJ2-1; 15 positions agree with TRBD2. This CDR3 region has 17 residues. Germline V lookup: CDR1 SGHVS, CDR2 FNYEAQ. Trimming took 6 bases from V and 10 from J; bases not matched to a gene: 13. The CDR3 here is CASSLGGTSGGLGEQFF. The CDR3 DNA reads TGTGCCAGCAGTCTCGGGGGGACTAGCGGGGGGCTGGGGGAGCAGTTCTTC.

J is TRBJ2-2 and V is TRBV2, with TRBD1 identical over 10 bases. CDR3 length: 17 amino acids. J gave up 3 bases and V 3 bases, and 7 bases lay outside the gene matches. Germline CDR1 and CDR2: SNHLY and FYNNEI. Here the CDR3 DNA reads TGTGCCAGCAGTGAGACCTCCGGGACAGGGGACACCGGGGAGCTGTTTTTT. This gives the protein CASSETSGTGDTGELFF.

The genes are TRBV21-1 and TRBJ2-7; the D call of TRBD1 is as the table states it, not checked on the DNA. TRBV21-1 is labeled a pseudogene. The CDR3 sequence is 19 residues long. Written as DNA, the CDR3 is TGTGCCAGCAGCACCCCGTGGAGGGGGCATTCTGACGGTCCCTACGAGCAGTACTTC. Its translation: CASSTPWRGHSDGPYEQYF.